This TCR beta chain was sequenced for a study of cytomegalovirus exposure and HLA in healthy donors. This clone was observed a few times. The antigen is not known. The donors comprised healthy bone marrow donors. Study-wide results and limits: When presence/absence was analysed, sequencing depth was taken to be roughly uniform across donors.

PCR primers comprised 60 Vbeta and 13 Jbeta primers. In the authors' workflow: Unique TCR beta chains numbered around 80 million in a later analysis, with roughly 11 million shared. The assay was immunoSEQ multiplex PCR, and TCRdb's table has in-frame clones only and misses some. The V and J calls and clone size were taken over from that table, and D and trimming were inferred from the DNA. The repertoire holds about 60,000 clones, about 67% seen once, with under 45% in the top ten. V dropped 5 bases and J dropped 2 bases, with 12 bases sitting between them. The CDR3 consists of 14 residues. The germline gives CDR1 SSHAT, CDR2 FNYEAQ (reference sequence).

Sequencing input: PBMCs. The chain has TRBV7-7 and TRBJ2-5, with TRBD2 as a possible D gene (5 bases). The TCR comes from a man in his forties in good health and CMV-seropositive. The DNA for the CDR3 is TGTGCCAGCAGCCCCGGCAGCGGACAAGAGACCCAGTACTTC. It encodes CASSPGSGQETQYF.